The 19 T cell receptor beta chains presented below share a single source sample, sequenced in a study of T cells after yellow fever vaccination. TCRdb recomputed calls from the 5' RACE reads with MiXCR, one row per CDR3 protein. This table has some 350,000 distinct CDR3 sequences, more than 9% appearing once. Specimen: PBMCs, collected on the day of the first yellow fever vaccination. Receptor source: a young man who received the YFV17D yellow fever vaccine.

The J gene is TRBJ2-7, the V gene TRBV30; 7 bases are a match to TRBD1. The ends lost 2 bases at V and 6 bases at J; junction bases unmatched: 7. CDR3 length equals 13 residues. Germline assignment: CDR1 GTSNPN and CDR2 SVGIG (reference sequence). The CDR3 nucleotides are TGTGCCTGGAGTAAACAGGGGCCAGTCGAGCAGTACTTC. It codes for CAWSKQGPVEQYF.

The chain uses TRBV10-2 and TRBJ2-1; D might be TRBD2 (6 bases). Trimming removed 10 bases at V and 7 bases at J, with 11 bases between. Germline values: CDR1 WSHSY, CDR2 SAAADI. CDR3 length: 11 residues. As DNA, the CDR3 is TGCGCCACCCGGGGAGGAAATGAGCAGTTCTTC. Amino acids: CATRGGNEQFF.

The chain is built from TRBV20-1 and TRBJ2-7; TRBD1 is a possible D gene (5 bases). The CDR3 consists of 12 residues. CDR1 is DFQATT, CDR2 SNEGSKA, per germline (reference sequence). The germline V and J ends were trimmed by 1 base and 5 bases, with 9 bases remaining between them. This CDR3 is CSARVGRHEQYV. Here the CDR3 DNA reads TGCAGTGCTAGAGTGGGGCGGCACGAGCAGTACGTC.

This clonotype was observed a handful of times. This sequence joins TRBV25-1 and TRBJ1-5, with D unresolved. The CDR3 runs to 17 residues. CDR1 and CDR2 from the germline V gene are MGHDK and SYGVNS. V lost 4 bases to trimming and J lost 2 bases, with 18 bases between them. The CDR3, as DNA: TGTGCCAGCAGTGGTCTAGGCGAAGAGGGAGGCAATCAGCCCCAGCATTTT. As protein: CASSGLGEEGGNQPQHF.

This clonotype has a handful of counts. This chain joins TRBV10-3 and TRBJ2-2, with TRBD1 identical over 9 bases. The CDR3 is 15 residues long. The junction had 7 bases not matched to a gene; V was cut back by 4 bases and J by 7 bases. The V gene's germline CDR1 is ENHRY and CDR2 SYGVKD. In DNA form, the CDR3 reads TGTGCCATCAGTGGATGGGGACAGGGAGGCGGGGAGCTGTTTTTT. It encodes CAISGWGQGGGELFF.

The rearrangement uses TRBV6-5 and TRBJ1-1; D unclear. The V gene lost 0 bases and the J gene lost 0 bases, with 14 bases spanning the gap. Germline CDR1 is MNHEY and CDR2 is SVGAGI. The CDR3 length is 17 residues. The CDR3 region has the DNA TGTGCCAGCAGTTACTCTAGCAAATCTGGATTGAACACTGAAGCTTTCTTT. Translated: CASSYSSKSGLNTEAFF.

The chain couples TRBV7-2 to TRBJ1-4; maybe TRBD1 (6 bases). The length of the CDR3 is 13 residues. CDR1 SGHTA and CDR2 FQGNSA come from the germline V gene. The V end was cut by 11 bases, the J end by 0 bases, with 10 bases between. The CDR3 loop reads CAEGGPTNEKLFF. The DNA for the CDR3 is TGTGCCGAGGGGGGACCAACTAATGAAAAACTGTTTTTT.

The chain uses TRBV5-4 and TRBJ1-2; D gene unclear. The CDR3 covers 14 residues. The V gene's germline CDR1 is SGHNT and CDR2 YYREEE (reference sequence). V lost 4 bases and J 1 base, leaving 11 bases between the germline ends. The CDR3 protein is CASSPTVDNYGYTF. The CDR3 DNA reads TGTGCCAGCAGCCCAACCGTGGATAACTATGGCTACACCTTC.

V gene TRBV5-1 combines with J gene TRBJ1-3, with a weak D call TRBD1 (5 bases). This CDR3 is built from 16 residues. V lost 4 bases to trimming and J lost 0 bases, with 14 bases between them. The germline V gene has CDR1 SGHRS and CDR2 YFSETQ. The CDR3 DNA reads TGCGCCAGCAGCGCCGACAGTGCGATCTCTGGAAACACCATATATTTT. Translated, it gives CASSADSAISGNTIYF.

This clonotype was observed a few times. The chain has TRBV5-6 and TRBJ1-3, with TRBD1 identical over 7 bases. Trimming at V came to 4 bases and at J to 1 base, leaving 5 bases not matched to a gene. Germline lookup yields CDR1 SGHDT and CDR2 YYEEEE. The CDR3 is 15 amino acids. DNA for the CDR3: TGTGCCAGCAGCCACAGGGGATTTTCTGGAAACACCATATATTTT. The encoded protein is CASSHRGFSGNTIYF.

This clonotype was recorded at least ten times. The rearrangement links TRBV5-1 to TRBJ2-3; D is unclear. CDR3 length: 15 residues. V shed 4 bases and J shed 0 bases, with 12 bases lying between them. Germline CDR1 SGHRS, CDR2 YFSETQ. The CDR3 nucleotides are TGCGCCAGCAGCCCCGGACGGGCTAGCACAGATACGCAGTATTTT. Its protein product is CASSPGRASTDTQYF.

This clonotype has ten or more counts. The rearrangement joins TRBV5-1 to TRBJ2-1; TRBD2 matches 9 bases. Germline V lookup: CDR1 SGHRS, CDR2 YFSETQ. The CDR3 is 15 amino acids. Unmatched junction bases numbered 13, after V lost 5 bases and J lost 10 bases. The CDR3 spells CASSSGTSPMEEQFF. CDR3 DNA sequence: TGCGCCAGCAGTTCCGGGACTAGCCCCATGGAGGAGCAGTTCTTC.

This clonotype occurred a few times. The rearrangement links TRBV7-2 to TRBJ2-5, with 8 positions matching TRBD2. Germline CDR1 and CDR2: SGHTA and FQGNSA. The CDR3 has 15 residues. J was trimmed by 4 bases and V by 2 bases; bases with no gene match: 6. The CDR3 region is CASSLLGGAGETQYF. In DNA form, the CDR3 reads TGTGCCAGCAGCTTACTCGGGGGGGCCGGAGAGACCCAGTACTTC.

The sample holds a few counts of this clonotype. This rearrangement joins TRBV6-1 to TRBJ2-2, with 8 nucleotides matching TRBD2. Germline CDR1 and CDR2: MNHNS and SASEGT. The CDR3 spans 16 residues. The V and J ends lost 8 bases and 2 bases, in that order; junction bases with no gene match: 10. This CDR3 is CASGQGLAGNTGELFF. CDR3 nucleotide sequence: TGTGCCAGCGGCCAAGGGCTAGCGGGTAACACCGGGGAGCTGTTTTTT.

The rearrangement joins TRBV4-1 to TRBJ2-1; no reliable D call. CDR3 length: 17 amino acids. Trimming pared 0 bases from V and 0 bases from J, leaving 12 bases between. Looked up from germline, CDR1 is MGHRA and CDR2 is YSYEKL. CDR3 protein: CASSQDRGASSYNEQFF. The CDR3 coding sequence is TGCGCCAGCAGCCAAGATCGCGGCGCGAGCTCCTACAATGAGCAGTTCTTC.

This clonotype has just a few counts. V and J are TRBV6-1 and TRBJ2-5, with TRBD2 matching 10 bases. The V gene's germline CDR1 is MNHNS and CDR2 SASEGT. V lost 6 bases, J lost 5 bases, and 6 bases stayed unmatched. This CDR3 is 14 amino acids long. CDR3 nucleotide sequence: TGTGCCAGCAGGCTAGCGGGGGTGGGTGAGACCCAGTACTTC. Amino acids: CASRLAGVGETQYF.

J is TRBJ2-3 and V is TRBV11-2; TRBD1 matches at 8 bases. V lost 5 bases and J lost 8; bases outside the gene matches: 9. Germline V lookup: CDR1 SGHAT, CDR2 FQNNGV. The CDR3 consists of 14 residues. The chain's CDR3 is CASSSHRGSGTQYF. DNA of the CDR3: TGTGCCAGCAGCAGCCACAGGGGGAGCGGTACGCAGTATTTT.

This clonotype has only a few counts. This chain uses TRBV4-1 with TRBJ2-7; the D gene is possibly TRBD1 (5 bases). Between the trimmed V and J ends, which lost 4 bases and 0 bases, there was a span of 16 bases. The germline V gene encodes CDR1 MGHRA and CDR2 YSYEKL. The CDR3 sequence is 16 residues long. The CDR3 loop reads CASSRTPGFSSYEQYF. For the CDR3, the DNA is TGCGCCAGCAGCCGTACACCAGGGTTTTCCTCCTACGAGCAGTACTTC.

This clonotype occurred a few times. The chain employs TRBV24-1 and TRBJ2-4; TRBD1 matches 12 bases. The CDR3 runs 15 residues. After removal of 6 bases from V and 5 bases from J, the junction contained 4 bases not matched to a gene. The germline CDR1 and CDR2 sequences are KGHDR and SFDVKD. CDR3 coding DNA: TGTGCCACCAGTCTGGGACAGGGGGCCGAAAACATTCAGTACTTC. It translates to CATSLGQGAENIQYF.